The clone carrying this TCR beta chain was counted ten times or more. This record belongs to a study of spatial heterogeneity in lung cancer. TCRdb ran MiXCR on the 5' RACE reads and lists one entry per CDR3 protein. The repertoire holds tens of thousands of distinct CDR3 sequences, with 15% to 20% as singletons. The time point denotes: sample taken at primary tumor resection. Whole RNA, which was extracted from tumor, nontumor lung tissue or frozen PBMC, was sequenced without any cell sorting. The germline CDR1 and CDR2 sequences are SGHVS and FQNEAQ. Trimming removed 5 bases from V and 4 bases from J; junction bases left unmatched: 8. This CDR3 is built from 16 residues.

The chain couples TRBV7-8 to TRBJ2-7, with TRBD2 identical over 13 bases. This sequence was found in a male donor with early-stage non-small cell lung cancer. The sequences come from PBMCs, collected at surgery. CDR3 loop: CASSPTPGLAGYEQYF. The DNA of the CDR3 is TGTGCCAGCAGCCCGACACCGGGACTAGCGGGGTACGAGCAGTACTTC.